These T cell receptor beta chains were read from a single sample in a study of control samples from healthy donors and cancer patients. Sequencing was performed with immunoSEQ multiplex PCR; in TCRdb, only in-frame clones are kept and a portion is missing. The sample has some 71,000 clones; just under 90% are singletons. Material: PBMCs. The origin of the receptors is a man in his 60s with lung cancer. Each CDR3 is given with its conserved first and last residue. D genes are given only for firm matches. Clone sizes are given selectively: once, few, many, or a class where the clone is expanded.

D gene,J gene,V gene,clone size,CDR3 protein,CDR3 DNA
TRBD1,TRBJ1-2,TRBV30,NA,CAWSPRQGVIYGYTF,TGTGCCTGGAGCCCCAGACAGGGGGTGATCTATGGCTACACCTTC
NA,TRBJ2-5,TRBV18,NA,CASSLRTEQETQYF,TGTGCCAGCTCACTCCGGACGGAACAAGAGACCCAGTACTTC
TRBD2,TRBJ2-3,TRBV7-2,NA,CASSSPPGGNTQYF,TGTGCCAGCAGCTCCCCCCCCGGGGGGAATACGCAGTATTTT
NA,TRBJ2-2,TRBV14,once,CASRSAGELFF,TGTGCCAGCAGATCCGCCGGGGAGCTGTTTTTT
NA,TRBJ2-5,TRBV24-1,NA,CATSDWIGETQYF,TGTGCCACCAGTGATTGGATTGGGGAGACCCAGTACTTC
NA,TRBJ1-2,TRBV5-1,NA,CASSLASQGRGETNYGYTF,TGCGCCAGCAGCTTGGCCTCGCAGGGCAGAGGGGAGACTAACTATGGCTACACCTTC
NA,TRBJ2-3,TRBV30,NA,CAWRHRDGSDTQYF,TGTGCCTGGAGGCACAGGGATGGGTCAGATACGCAGTATTTT
NA,TRBJ2-1,TRBV27,NA,CASSSTGSISSNYNEQFF,TGTGCCAGCAGCTCTACAGGGAGCATTTCTTCTAACTACAATGAGCAGTTCTTC
TRBD2,TRBJ2-3,TRBV9,NA,CASSRGWGGGTDTQYF,TGTGCCAGCAGTAGGGGTTGGGGGGGTGGTACAGATACGCAGTATTTT
NA,TRBJ1-3,TRBV12-5,NA,CASGFFSGNTIYF,TGTGCTAGTGGTTTTTTCTCTGGAAACACCATATATTTT
NA,TRBJ1-4,TRBV5-1,NA,CASSPDSTNEKLFF,TGCGCCAGCAGCCCGGACAGTACTAATGAAAAACTGTTTTTT
TRBD1,TRBJ1-2,TRBV6-5,NA,CASSQPGQGYGYTF,TGTGCCAGCAGCCAGCCGGGACAGGGATATGGCTACACCTTC
NA,TRBJ2-5,TRBV7-2,once,CASSLGGAQETQYF,TGTGCCAGCAGCTTGGGCGGAGCACAAGAGACCCAGTACTTC
NA,TRBJ1-2,TRBV7-8,NA,CASSLGGTNYGYTF,TGTGCCAGCAGCTTAGGTGGAACTAACTATGGCTACACCTTC
NA,TRBJ1-1,TRBV6-5,once,CATWYGGLNTEAFF,TGTGCCACCTGGTATGGGGGTTTGAACACTGAAGCTTTCTTT
TRBD1,TRBJ2-3,TRBV7-2,NA,CASSGRGDRGRLGADTQYF,TGTGCCAGCAGCGGCCGGGGGGACAGGGGGCGTCTGGGCGCAGATACGCAGTATTTT
NA,TRBJ2-3,TRBV5-6,few,CASSLSAPWGTDTQYF,TGTGCCAGCAGCTTGTCGGCTCCCTGGGGCACAGATACGCAGTATTTT
NA,TRBJ1-2,TRBV7-9,few,CASSLGEGSGGYTF,TGTGCCAGCAGCTTAGGAGAGGGATCAGGTGGCTACACCTTC
NA,TRBJ2-3,TRBV5-1,NA,CASSPRQGGTDTQYF,TGCGCCAGCAGCCCAAGACAGGGAGGTACAGATACGCAGTATTTT
NA,TRBJ1-1,TRBV29-1,NA,CSGGGPLEAFF,TGCAGCGGAGGGGGGCCTTTAGAAGCTTTCTTT
TRBD1,TRBJ1-2,TRBV5-4,NA,CASSSATLRQGDGYTF,TGTGCCAGCAGCTCGGCGACATTAAGACAGGGAGATGGCTACACCTTC
NA,TRBJ2-4,TRBV18,NA,CASSDPGGTVNIQYF,TGTGCCAGCTCAGACCCTGGGGGGACAGTCAACATTCAGTACTTC
NA,TRBJ2-2,TRBV5-1,few,CASSASIMWGNTGELFF,TGCGCCAGCAGCGCGTCCATAATGTGGGGCAACACCGGGGAGCTGTTTTTT
NA,TRBJ1-4,TRBV9,NA,CASSVAARGNEKLFF,TGTGCCAGCAGCGTAGCGGCCAGGGGTAATGAAAAACTGTTTTTT
TRBD1,TRBJ1-1,TRBV9,few,CASSVGDRAGVKNTEAFF,TGTGCCAGCAGCGTAGGGGACAGGGCCGGAGTAAAGAACACTGAAGCTTTCTTT
NA,TRBJ1-3,TRBV6-5,NA,CASRINRDSGNTIYF,TGTGCCAGCCGTATAAACAGGGACTCTGGAAACACCATATATTTT